These 14 T cell receptor beta chains came from one sample sequenced in a study of blood T cell repertoires in COVID-19. Profiling relied on immunoSEQ multiplex PCR, and the TCRdb table lists in-frame clones only, not all of them. The sample contains more than 200,000 clones, approximately 82% of which appear only once. Sequencing was done on a sample of peripheral blood. These receptors were collected from a woman older than 75 with active or convalescent COVID-19.

This chain links TRBV2 with TRBJ1-5; a weak D match, TRBD1 (5 bases). This CDR3 has 12 amino acids. Trimming pared 6 bases from V and 9 bases from J, leaving 12 bases between. The germline CDR1 and CDR2 sequences are SNHLY and FYNNEI. CDR3 sequence reads: CASSTGPAPQHF. The CDR3 coding sequence is TGTGCCAGCAGCACAGGTCCCGCGCCCCAGCATTTT.

The rearrangement links TRBV5-1 to TRBJ1-1, with 8 bases identical to TRBD1. Germline CDR1 reads SGHRS; CDR2 reads YFSETQ. The CDR3 totals 14 residues. V trimming: 4 bases; J trimming: 6 bases; junction bases outside the gene matches: 8. In nucleotides, the CDR3 is TGCGCCAGCAGCATCGGACAGGGAATGCCTGAAGCTTTCTTT. Translated: CASSIGQGMPEAFF.

This chain uses TRBV28 with TRBJ2-3; D possibly corresponds to TRBD2 (6 bases). The CDR3 totals 13 residues. V lost 6 bases to trimming and J lost 6 bases, with 13 bases between them. CDR1 is MDHEN and CDR2 is SYDVKM in the germline V gene. CDR3 in amino acids: CASSSASEDTQYF. Written as DNA, the CDR3 is TGTGCCAGCAGCTCCGCTAGCGAGGATACGCAGTATTTT.

The chain carries TRBV6-5 and TRBJ1-4; 7 bases map to TRBD1. The germline CDR1 and CDR2 sequences are MNHEY and SVGAGI. The CDR3 is 16 residues long. With 2 bases clipped from V and 7 bases from J, the junction kept 10 bases outside the gene matches. The CDR3 DNA is TGTGCCAGCAGTTACAGGGGGCAGGAGGGAGGTGAAAAACTGTTTTTT. Amino acids: CASSYRGQEGGEKLFF.

This chain links TRBV24-1 with TRBJ2-5; the match to TRBD2 covers 14 bases. Per germline, CDR1 KGHDR and CDR2 SFDVKD. This CDR3 comprises 15 residues. V was clipped by 5 bases and J by 5 bases; unmatched bases: 3. CDR3 residues: CATSVGLAGGETQYF. The CDR3, as DNA: TGTGCCACCAGTGTCGGACTAGCGGGGGGCGAGACCCAGTACTTC.

The chain links TRBV27 to TRBJ1-3; 7 bases match TRBD1. CDR3 length: 15 amino acids. Germline V gives CDR1 MNHEY, CDR2 SMNVEV (reference sequence). V trimming: 1 base; J trimming: 3 bases; junction bases outside the gene matches: 3. The chain's CDR3 is CASSLLGGSGNTIYF. The CDR3 DNA is TGTGCCAGCAGTTTATTAGGGGGCAGTGGAAACACCATATATTTT.

This chain joins TRBV21-1 and TRBJ2-7; the D call in the table, TRBD1, was not verified against the DNA. TRBV21-1 is a pseudogene. The CDR3 contains 14 residues. The CDR3 DNA follows: TGTGCCAGCAGCAAGCAGGCAGGTGGCTACGAGCAGTACTTC. Protein: CASSKQAGGYEQYF.

The chain uses TRBV28 and TRBJ2-2, with TRBD2 matching over 8 bases. CDR3 length: 19 residues. V lost 0 bases to trimming and J lost 0 bases; unmatched junction nucleotides: 9. Germline values: CDR1 MDHEN, CDR2 SYDVKM. As DNA, the CDR3 is TGTGCCAGCAGTTTATGGTTCCGGGGGGGGCGCCCGAACACCGGGGAGCTGTTTTTT. Amino acid sequence: CASSLWFRGGRPNTGELFF.

The chain recombines TRBV9 with TRBJ2-2, with D unresolved. The CDR3 contains 16 residues. From germline, CDR1 is SGDLS and CDR2 YYNGEE. Trimming cost V 0 bases and J 4 bases, with 13 bases left between them. CDR3 DNA: TGTGCCAGCAGCGTAGGTGGTAGCCTATCCACCGGGGAGCTGTTTTTT. As protein: CASSVGGSLSTGELFF.

J is TRBJ1-1 and V is TRBV15, with D possibly matching TRBD1 (6 bases). Germline V gene data show CDR1 as LNHNV and CDR2 as YYDKDF (reference sequence). V was clipped by 3 bases and J by 0 bases, with 11 bases between them. There are 15 residues in the CDR3. CDR3 sequence: CATSRGGALNTEAFF. The CDR3, as DNA: TGTGCCACCAGCAGGGGGGGGGCTTTGAACACTGAAGCTTTCTTT.

The chain carries TRBV7-8 and TRBJ1-5; D possibly corresponds to TRBD1 (6 bases). Per germline, CDR1 SGHVS and CDR2 FQNEAQ. V was shortened by 1 base and J by 7 bases, with 8 bases between the two germline ends. This CDR3 has 13 residues. CDR3 DNA sequence: TGTGCCAGCAGCTTAGACAGGGCGCAGCCCCAGCATTTT. Encoded protein: CASSLDRAQPQHF.

This chain connects TRBV14 to TRBJ2-7, with 8 bases identical to TRBD2. This CDR3 is built from 15 residues. Trimming at V came to 0 bases and at J to 7 bases, leaving 8 bases not matched to a gene. Germline CDR1 and CDR2: SGHDN and FVKESK. DNA of the CDR3: TGTGCCAGCAGCCAAGATCACGGGGGGGCCGGGGAGCAGTACTTC. This gives the protein CASSQDHGGAGEQYF. The whole variable domain, remainder taken from reference TRBV14 and TRBJ2-7, is EAGVTQFPSHSVIEKGQTVTLRCDPISGHDNLYWYRRVMGKEIKFLLHFVKESKQDESGMPNNRFLAERTGGTYSTLKVQPAELEDSGVYFCASSQDHGGAGEQYFGPGTRLTVT.

The V and J genes are TRBV14 and TRBJ2-7; 10 positions agree with TRBD2. Germline V gene lookup returns CDR1 SGHDN and CDR2 FVKESK. CDR3 length: 13 amino acids. Unmatched junction bases numbered 2, after V lost 4 bases and J lost 5 bases. The CDR3 DNA follows: TGTGCCAGCAGCCTAGCGGGAGGAAACGAGCAGTACTTC. Encoded protein: CASSLAGGNEQYF.

This chain links TRBV7-8 with TRBJ2-1; 13 bases line up with TRBD2. J lost 1 base, V lost 3 bases, and 3 bases had no gene match. CDR1 SGHVS and CDR2 FQNEAQ come from the germline V gene. The CDR3 has 17 residues. In nucleotides, the CDR3 is TGTGCCAGCAGCTTTCGGACTAGCGGGAGATCCTACAATGAGCAGTTCTTC. Residues: CASSFRTSGRSYNEQFF.